This T cell receptor beta chain is drawn from a study of CXCR3-negative and CXCR3-positive naive CD8 T cells (dated 2019 in TCRdb). With respect to the entire study: In total, some 140 million TRB reads were obtained, corresponding to roughly 1.5 +/- 0.3 million reads per library. Diversity and physicochemical repertoire analyses were performed on 11 donors pooled from two independent experiments. The TRBV-TRBJ cluster analysis covered naive subsets from 5 donors and memory cells from 3 donors. What the study reported, not specific to this receptor: Freshly isolated PBMCs were used for most assays because CXCR3 expression partially decreased after cryopreservation. Because surface CD5, which is linked to self-reactivity in mice, was comparable between the naive subsets, TCR interaction strength was also inferred from TRB CDR3 physicochemical properties. Naive CXCR3-negative and CXCR3-positive cells from the same donor showed similar TRBV-TRBJ usage, whereas memory cells showed distinct patterns. Repertoire diversity was comparably high in both naive subsets but much lower in memory CD8+ T cells.

Sequencing was carried out with a NextSeq 550. The Human TCR Profiling Kit (MiLaboratory) was used to prepare UMI-labeled 5' RACE TRB cDNA libraries. The full amount of extracted RNA was used for cDNA synthesis, and the full amount of resulting cDNA was used for PCR amplification. Libraries were prepared in parallel using an identical number of PCR cycles. As for the original processing: About 53,000 +/- 9,400 unique UMI-labeled TRB cDNA molecules per library were extracted with MIGEC and MiXCR, with at least two reads per UMI required. Each library averaged about 40,000 +/- 10,000 functional in-frame TRB CDR3 nucleotide clonotypes without stop codons. Diversity metrics, including normalized Shannon-Wiener and Chao1, were computed in VDJtools after downsampling to 5000 UMI-labeled TRB molecules per sample. VDJtools computed clonotype-size-weighted physicochemical properties of the central five CDR3 residues: interaction energy, strength, volume and Kidera factor 4. Each CDR3 protein sequence appears as one entry after TCRdb reprocessed the reads, and no DNA is included. The V and J calls reflect TCRdb's pipeline rather than the authors' work. The sample table on file contains roughly 48,000 distinct CDR3 sequences. The ten biggest clones cover around 16% of the sample.

Each CD8+ T cell subset was flow-sorted in triplicate, and some 300,000 cells per subset were placed directly into RLT lysis buffer. Peripheral blood mononuclear cells were isolated from buffy coats using standard density gradient centrifugation. Total RNA was extracted from sorted cells with an RNeasy Mini Kit. Per the germline V gene, MGHRA is the CDR1 and YSYEKL is the CDR2. Taken from cysteine to phenylalanine, the CDR3 has 12 residues. The protein alone is recorded here. In regard to this clonotype: Its antigen target is currently unknown.

The clonotype originates from a human donor in good health. Some clones in this sample may be carry-over from other donors' samples. Material for sequencing was memory CD8+ T cells from blood. What the cell subset or site label conveys for this sample: conventional CD8+ memory T cells (TMEM), sorted as controls. This sequence uses TRBV4-1 and TRBJ1-1. Here the CDR3 is given as CASRDRNTEAFF.